This T cell receptor beta chain derives from a study of T cell clones after liver transplantation. About the study: Apart from three HCV-positive recipients, transplants were for non-autoimmune, non-viral reasons. Overall study findings and caveats: Graft donor-reactive T cells may have migrated into the graft rather than being deleted.

Profiling relied on immunoSEQ multiplex PCR, and the TCRdb table lists in-frame clones only, not all of them. The sample shows 75,000 to 100,000 clones, 70% to 85% of them seen only once. Between the trimmed V and J ends, which lost 4 bases and 5 bases, there was a span of 27 bases. The length of the CDR3 is 18 residues. Germline-derived CDR1 and CDR2 are SGHNT and YYREEE (reference sequence). Notes on this clone: Its antigen is still unknown.

The sequencing used CD4+ T cells from blood, collected around 45 months after liver transplant. V usage is TRBV5-4 and J usage is TRBJ2-5; D gene unclear. The TCR originated in a human patient who received a liver transplant. Some T cells here may be from the graft donor. Here the CDR3 DNA reads TGTGCCAGCAGCCTCCTCGCAGCGTTCCTTAAGTTTACGGAGACCCAGTACTTC. This sequence encodes CASSLLAAFLKFTETQYF.